The rows below give T cell receptor beta chains drawn from one sample of a study of T-cell reconstitution after alpha-beta-depleted transplantation in children. TCRdb re-analysed the PCR reads in MiXCR, keeping a single row per CDR3 protein. The sample includes under 6,500 distinct CDR3 sequences, roughly 15% of them seen just once. The sample in question was PBMCs, mostly from graft donor cells, obtained 180 days after TCRalphabeta/CD19-depleted stem cell transplant. The receptors shown here come from a patient aged 2 to 10 who had a stem cell transplant for inherited bone marrow failure, so the T cells may come from the graft donor. Each CDR3 is given with its conserved first and last residue. A D gene is named only where the DNA matches it firmly. The size field is filled for only some rows; it gives once, few, many or a size class.

CDR3 DNA: TGTGCCAGCAGTCCCCGGGGCACCGGGGAGCTGTTTTTT
CDR3 protein: CASSPRGTGELFF
CDR3 length: 13
V gene: TRBV28
J gene: TRBJ2-2
clone size: medium-sized
D gene: NA

CDR3 DNA: TGTGCCAGCAGCTTCACCGGGGGCTCGCAGTTCTTC
CDR3 protein: CASSFTGGSQFF
CDR3 length: 12
V gene: TRBV7-9
J gene: TRBJ2-1
clone size: many
D gene: NA

CDR3 DNA: TGCAGTGCTAGTATCAGGGGGGGTAACTATGGCTACACCTTC
CDR3 protein: CSASIRGGNYGYTF
CDR3 length: 14
V gene: TRBV20-1
J gene: TRBJ1-2
clone size: many
D gene: TRBD1

CDR3 DNA: TGTGCCAGCAGTTCCAGCGGGATTGGGGCCAACGTCCTGACTTTC
CDR3 protein: CASSSSGIGANVLTF
CDR3 length: 15
V gene: TRBV12-3/TRBV12-4
J gene: TRBJ2-6
clone size: many
D gene: TRBD2

CDR3 DNA: TGTGCCAGCAGCGGACGAGGCACTGAAGCTTTCTTT
CDR3 protein: CASSGRGTEAFF
CDR3 length: 12
V gene: TRBV5-4
J gene: TRBJ1-1
clone size: many
D gene: NA

CDR3 DNA: TGTGCCAGCAGCTTAATCCCTCGACTAGTAAAGTTCTTC
CDR3 protein: CASSLIPRLVKFF
CDR3 length: 13
V gene: TRBV7-2
J gene: TRBJ2-1
clone size: many
D gene: NA

CDR3 DNA: TGCAGTGCTCTAACTATGCGGGAGGTATATGAGCAGTTCTTC
CDR3 protein: CSALTMREVYEQFF
CDR3 length: 14
V gene: TRBV20-1
J gene: TRBJ2-1
clone size: many
D gene: TRBD2

CDR3 DNA: TGTGCCAGCAGCGTAACCGGGACAGGGTTTTATGGCTACACCTTC
CDR3 protein: CASSVTGTGFYGYTF
CDR3 length: 15
V gene: TRBV7-9
J gene: TRBJ1-2
clone size: many
D gene: TRBD1

CDR3 DNA: TGCGCCAGCAGCGAACAGGGATGGGGTTCACCCCTCCACTTT
CDR3 protein: CASSEQGWGSPLHF
CDR3 length: 14
V gene: TRBV5-1
J gene: TRBJ1-6
clone size: many
D gene: NA

CDR3 DNA: TGTGCCACCAGCAGAGAGCGGGAGCGGGGGGGCACAGATACGCAGTATTTT
CDR3 protein: CATSRERERGGTDTQYF
CDR3 length: 17
V gene: TRBV15
J gene: TRBJ2-3
clone size: many
D gene: TRBD2

CDR3 DNA: TGTGCCACCAGCAGAGATCAGAGTGGCGGAGAGTGGGCAGGGATCTACGAGCAGTACTTC
CDR3 protein: CATSRDQSGGEWAGIYEQYF
CDR3 length: 20
V gene: TRBV15
J gene: TRBJ2-7
clone size: many
D gene: NA

CDR3 DNA: TGTGCCAGCAGCCGGGGGAGGGGACTAGCGGCCTACGAGCAGTACTTC
CDR3 protein: CASSRGRGLAAYEQYF
CDR3 length: 16
V gene: TRBV13
J gene: TRBJ2-7
clone size: many
D gene: TRBD2

CDR3 DNA: TGCAGCCCCGAAGGACTCACAGATACGCAGTATTTT
CDR3 protein: CSPEGLTDTQYF
CDR3 length: 12
V gene: TRBV29-1
J gene: TRBJ2-3
clone size: medium-sized
D gene: NA

CDR3 DNA: TGTGCCAGCAGCCAAGAGCAGTGGACTAGCGGGGGAAGGGATACGCAGTATTTT
CDR3 protein: CASSQEQWTSGGRDTQYF
CDR3 length: 18
V gene: TRBV4-2
J gene: TRBJ2-3
clone size: many
D gene: TRBD2

CDR3 DNA: TGCGCCAGCAGCCAAACCCAAGTCTTTGCGACAGGTCAAACCTACAATGAGCAGTTCTTC
CDR3 protein: CASSQTQVFATGQTYNEQFF
CDR3 length: 20
V gene: TRBV4-3
J gene: TRBJ2-1
clone size: many
D gene: NA

CDR3 DNA: TGCAGCGTTGGTCAGGGCTCCTACGAGCAGTACTTC
CDR3 protein: CSVGQGSYEQYF
CDR3 length: 12
V gene: TRBV29-1
J gene: TRBJ2-7
clone size: many
D gene: NA

CDR3 DNA: TGCGCCAGCAGCTTGGAAGGGGGCACTGAAGCTTTCTTT
CDR3 protein: CASSLEGGTEAFF
CDR3 length: 13
V gene: TRBV5-1
J gene: TRBJ1-1
clone size: many
D gene: NA

CDR3 DNA: TGTGCCAGCAGTCCCGGGACTAGCGGGAGCCTCTTCCAAGAGACCCAGTACTTC
CDR3 protein: CASSPGTSGSLFQETQYF
CDR3 length: 18
V gene: TRBV6-2/TRBV6-3
J gene: TRBJ2-5
clone size: many
D gene: TRBD2

CDR3 DNA: TGCAGCGTTGAAGATCAAGTGGCGGGGGGGCCGGGTGAGCAGTTCTTC
CDR3 protein: CSVEDQVAGGPGEQFF
CDR3 length: 16
V gene: TRBV29-1
J gene: TRBJ2-1
clone size: hyperexpanded
D gene: TRBD2

CDR3 DNA: TGTGCCACCATCGGACAGGGCGAACCTCCATCTCGCTACACCTTC
CDR3 protein: CATIGQGEPPSRYTF
CDR3 length: 15
V gene: TRBV5-8
J gene: TRBJ1-2
clone size: many
D gene: TRBD1

CDR3 DNA: TGTGCCACCAGCAGGGGGCGGGGGGCCGCCTACGAGCAGTACTTC
CDR3 protein: CATSRGRGAAYEQYF
CDR3 length: 15
V gene: TRBV15
J gene: TRBJ2-7
clone size: many
D gene: TRBD2

CDR3 DNA: TGTGCCAGCAGCCGGGACAGGGTTTATGGCTACACCTTC
CDR3 protein: CASSRDRVYGYTF
CDR3 length: 13
V gene: TRBV16
J gene: TRBJ1-2
clone size: many
D gene: TRBD1

CDR3 DNA: TGTGCCAGCAGCCAATCCAAAGACAGGTTAATGAACACTGAAGCTTTCTTT
CDR3 protein: CASSQSKDRLMNTEAFF
CDR3 length: 17
V gene: TRBV3-1
J gene: TRBJ1-1
clone size: many
D gene: NA

CDR3 DNA: TGCAGCGTTGATTCCGGCACAGATACGCAGTATTTT
CDR3 protein: CSVDSGTDTQYF
CDR3 length: 12
V gene: TRBV29-1
J gene: TRBJ2-3
clone size: many
D gene: NA

CDR3 DNA: TGCGCCAGCAGCCAAATAGCGGGAGTCCTCTCCTACAATGAGCAGTTCTTC
CDR3 protein: CASSQIAGVLSYNEQFF
CDR3 length: 17
V gene: TRBV4-3
J gene: TRBJ2-1
clone size: medium-sized
D gene: TRBD2

CDR3 DNA: TGTGCCAGCAGCGGGAGGACAGGGCCGCGAAGGGCGCAGTATTTT
CDR3 protein: CASSGRTGPRRAQYF
CDR3 length: 15
V gene: TRBV7-2
J gene: TRBJ2-3
clone size: NA
D gene: TRBD1

CDR3 DNA: TGCAGTGCTAGAGACCCTTGGGCATTGAATGAGCAGTTCTTC
CDR3 protein: CSARDPWALNEQFF
CDR3 length: 14
V gene: TRBV20-1
J gene: TRBJ2-1
clone size: many
D gene: NA

CDR3 DNA: TGTGCTAGTGGTTTGGTAGGGAGGGAAGAGACCCAGTACTTC
CDR3 protein: CASGLVGREETQYF
CDR3 length: 14
V gene: TRBV12-5
J gene: TRBJ2-5
clone size: many
D gene: TRBD2

CDR3 DNA: TGTGCCAGCAGCGAAAGCGGACAGACCTACGAGCAGTACTTC
CDR3 protein: CASSESGQTYEQYF
CDR3 length: 14
V gene: TRBV7-2
J gene: TRBJ2-7
clone size: NA
D gene: NA

CDR3 DNA: TGCGCCAGCAGCTTGGATCGGTTTGGCTACACCTTC
CDR3 protein: CASSLDRFGYTF
CDR3 length: 12
V gene: TRBV5-1
J gene: TRBJ1-2
clone size: many
D gene: NA

CDR3 DNA: TGTGCCAGCAGCCCCCGAGGTGATAGCAATCAGCCCCAGCATTTT
CDR3 protein: CASSPRGDSNQPQHF
CDR3 length: 15
V gene: TRBV7-9
J gene: TRBJ1-5
clone size: many
D gene: NA

CDR3 DNA: TGCAGCGTAGCCAGAACGGACTACAATGAGCAGTTCTTC
CDR3 protein: CSVARTDYNEQFF
CDR3 length: 13
V gene: TRBV29-1
J gene: TRBJ2-1
clone size: many
D gene: NA

CDR3 DNA: TGCGCCAGCAGCCATTACCAGAACACCGGGGAGCTGTTTTTT
CDR3 protein: CASSHYQNTGELFF
CDR3 length: 14
V gene: TRBV4-3
J gene: TRBJ2-2
clone size: many
D gene: NA

CDR3 DNA: TGCAGCGCCCTGGGTCAGCGGGACTCCTACGAGCAGTACTTC
CDR3 protein: CSALGQRDSYEQYF
CDR3 length: 14
V gene: TRBV29-1
J gene: TRBJ2-7
clone size: many
D gene: TRBD2

CDR3 DNA: TGTGCCTCCTGGGTGGCTGGATACGAGCAGTACTTC
CDR3 protein: CASWVAGYEQYF
CDR3 length: 12
V gene: TRBV6-2/TRBV6-3
J gene: TRBJ2-7
clone size: many
D gene: NA

CDR3 DNA: TGCAGTGCTGAGCGGTACGAGCAGTACTTC
CDR3 protein: CSAERYEQYF
CDR3 length: 10
V gene: TRBV20-1
J gene: TRBJ2-7
clone size: many
D gene: NA

CDR3 DNA: TGTGCCAGCAGCCCTACCCAGCGGGAGGGCCGCACAGATACGCAGTATTTT
CDR3 protein: CASSPTQREGRTDTQYF
CDR3 length: 17
V gene: TRBV7-8
J gene: TRBJ2-3
clone size: many
D gene: TRBD2

CDR3 DNA: TGTGCCATCCAACTTACAGACACAGATACGCAGTATTTT
CDR3 protein: CAIQLTDTDTQYF
CDR3 length: 13
V gene: TRBV10-3
J gene: TRBJ2-3
clone size: many
D gene: NA

CDR3 DNA: TGTGCCAGCAGCTCGTCGCTGAAGGGGGCACGGAACACTGAAGCTTTCTTT
CDR3 protein: CASSSSLKGARNTEAFF
CDR3 length: 17
V gene: TRBV7-9
J gene: TRBJ1-1
clone size: many
D gene: TRBD1

CDR3 DNA: TGTGCCAGCAGCTTGGCCAAGCGCCTTGTGTTCTTC
CDR3 protein: CASSLAKRLVFF
CDR3 length: 12
V gene: TRBV5-6
J gene: TRBJ2-1
clone size: many
D gene: NA

CDR3 DNA: TGTGCCAGCAGTTTAGGAGGGGAAAAACTGTTTTTT
CDR3 protein: CASSLGGEKLFF
CDR3 length: 12
V gene: TRBV12-3/TRBV12-4
J gene: TRBJ1-4
clone size: many
D gene: NA

CDR3 DNA: TGTGCCAGCAGATCATTCCACTATGGCTACACCTTC
CDR3 protein: CASRSFHYGYTF
CDR3 length: 12
V gene: TRBV6-5
J gene: TRBJ1-2
clone size: many
D gene: NA

CDR3 DNA: TGCAGTGCTAGAGATCCTGGGAGGGACGAGCAGTACTTC
CDR3 protein: CSARDPGRDEQYF
CDR3 length: 13
V gene: TRBV20-1
J gene: TRBJ2-7
clone size: many
D gene: TRBD2

CDR3 DNA: TGTGCCAGCAGTCTAAGACCCTACGAGCAGTACTTC
CDR3 protein: CASSLRPYEQYF
CDR3 length: 12
V gene: TRBV28
J gene: TRBJ2-7
clone size: many
D gene: NA

CDR3 DNA: TGTGCCAGCAGCCAACGGGGGAGCGGCCAAGAGACCCAGTACTTC
CDR3 protein: CASSQRGSGQETQYF
CDR3 length: 15
V gene: TRBV3-1
J gene: TRBJ2-5
clone size: few
D gene: NA

CDR3 DNA: TGTGCCAGTAGTCTCCAGAGAAGGGACACAGATACGCAGTATTTT
CDR3 protein: CASSLQRRDTDTQYF
CDR3 length: 15
V gene: TRBV19
J gene: TRBJ2-3
clone size: many
D gene: NA

CDR3 DNA: TGTGCCAGCAGTCCCCAGGGGCCCGCCTACGAGCAGTACTTC
CDR3 protein: CASSPQGPAYEQYF
CDR3 length: 14
V gene: TRBV27
J gene: TRBJ2-7
clone size: many
D gene: NA

CDR3 DNA: TGTGCCAGCAGCTTAGGAGCGGGGGGGTTTTACGAGCAGTACTTC
CDR3 protein: CASSLGAGGFYEQYF
CDR3 length: 15
V gene: TRBV7-2
J gene: TRBJ2-7
clone size: many
D gene: TRBD2

CDR3 DNA: TGCAGTGCTCCTCCCAGTAGGAGCTCCTACGAGCAGTACTTC
CDR3 protein: CSAPPSRSSYEQYF
CDR3 length: 14
V gene: TRBV20-1
J gene: TRBJ2-7
clone size: many
D gene: NA

CDR3 DNA: TGTGCCAGCAGTTACTCGAGGGGTTCACCCCTCCACTTT
CDR3 protein: CASSYSRGSPLHF
CDR3 length: 13
V gene: TRBV6-5
J gene: TRBJ1-6
clone size: many
D gene: NA

CDR3 DNA: TGTGCTAGTGGTTCCGGACAGGGGAGTCAAGAGACCCAGTACTTC
CDR3 protein: CASGSGQGSQETQYF
CDR3 length: 15
V gene: TRBV12-5
J gene: TRBJ2-5
clone size: many
D gene: TRBD1

CDR3 DNA: TGTGCCACCAGTGATGGAGGGAAATCCTACAATGAGCAGTTCTTC
CDR3 protein: CATSDGGKSYNEQFF
CDR3 length: 15
V gene: TRBV24-1
J gene: TRBJ2-1
clone size: many
D gene: NA

CDR3 DNA: TGCGCCAGCAGCCAAGATGGTAGATTCTATGAGCAGTTCTTC
CDR3 protein: CASSQDGRFYEQFF
CDR3 length: 14
V gene: TRBV4-3
J gene: TRBJ2-1
clone size: many
D gene: NA

CDR3 DNA: TGTGCCAGCAGCCCAGACAGGGACAATGAGCAGTTCTTC
CDR3 protein: CASSPDRDNEQFF
CDR3 length: 13
V gene: TRBV7-8
J gene: TRBJ2-1
clone size: many
D gene: TRBD1